One sample yielded the 7 T cell receptor beta chains listed below, sequenced in a study of beta chain features in type 1 diabetes. The isolated RNA, all of it, was reverse transcribed, so expressed TCRB transcripts were what got sequenced. The protocol was immunoSEQ multiplex PCR, while the TCRdb copy is restricted to in-frame clones and leaves out a portion. The table records 200,000 to 250,000 clones, 55% to 70% of them present only once. Sequencing was done on a sample of naive CD4+ T cells from blood. These receptor sequences come from a man younger than 45 in good health.

Worth noting for this clone: The sample carries other DNA sequences with the same CDR3. The J gene is TRBJ2-7, the V gene TRBV15; no reliable D call. Trimming took off 5 bases at V and 0 bases at J, with 11 bases between the two ends. Germline lookup yields CDR1 LNHNV and CDR2 YYDKDF (reference sequence). This CDR3 comprises 14 residues. The CDR3 DNA is TGTGCCACCAGCCGAGGCGGAAGCTCCTACGAGCAGTACTTC. It is translated as CATSRGGSSYEQYF.

V is TRBV7-2 and J is TRBJ2-3; maybe TRBD2 (6 bases). CDR3 length: 14 residues. Trimming took off 4 bases at V and 6 bases at J, with 14 bases between the two ends. Germline lookup yields CDR1 SGHTA and CDR2 FQGNSA. The CDR3 bases are TGTGCCAGCAGCTACGGGACTGGACTCGATACGCAGTATTTT. This translates into CASSYGTGLDTQYF. Full variable domain (outside the CDR3, taken from reference TRBV7-2 and TRBJ2-3): GAGVSQSPSNKVTEKGKDVELRCDPISGHTALYWYRQSLGQGLEFLIYFQGNSAPDKSGLPSDRFSAERTGGSVSTLTIQRTQQEDSAVYLCASSYGTGLDTQYFGPGTRLTVL.

This clone has just one count. CDR3 DNA sequence: TGTGCCAGCAGCTTTAGACAGGGCAGTGAGCAGTACTTC. Its protein is CASSFRQGSEQYF. The gene calls are TRBV7-9 and TRBJ2-7; 7 positions match TRBD1. Per germline, CDR1 SEHNR and CDR2 FQNEAQ (reference sequence). V was clipped by 3 bases and J by 7 bases; unmatched bases: 6. CDR3 size: 13 residues.

The chain carries TRBV30 and TRBJ1-1; a weak D match, TRBD1 (5 bases). V dropped 1 base and J dropped 3 bases, with 15 bases sitting between them. The CDR3 runs 15 residues. Germline assignment: CDR1 GTSNPN and CDR2 SVGIG (reference sequence). CDR3 nucleotide sequence: TGTGCCTGGAGTGGGCGTCGCGGAGGGGACACTGAAGCTTTCTTT. As protein: CAWSGRRGGDTEAFF.

The chain employs TRBV25-1 and TRBJ2-3; perhaps TRBD2 as D (6 bases). The germline V gene has CDR1 MGHDK and CDR2 SYGVNS. This CDR3 contains 16 residues. V lost 0 bases and J lost 2, with 12 bases in between. CDR3 region: CASSEYGGGHTDTQYF. CDR3 sequence (DNA): TGTGCCAGCAGTGAATATGGCGGAGGGCACACAGATACGCAGTATTTT. Using reference TRBV25-1 and TRBJ2-3 for the parts outside the CDR3, the full variable domain is EADIYQTPRYLVIGTGKKITLECSQTMGHDKMYWYQQDPGMELHLIHYSYGVNSTEKGDLSSESTVSRIRTEHFPLTLESARPSHTSQYLCASSEYGGGHTDTQYFGPGTRLTVL.

The rearrangement uses TRBV9 and TRBJ2-1, with 10 bases fitting TRBD2. The V segment lost 0 bases and the J segment 8 bases; nucleotides outside the gene matches: 5. The CDR3 is 15 residues long. CDR1 and CDR2 from the germline V gene are SGDLS and YYNGEE. DNA of the CDR3: TGTGCCAGCAGCGTAGCTAGCGGGAGCCGGTATGAGCAGTTCTTC. As protein: CASSVASGSRYEQFF. Based on the CDR3 plus reference TRBV9 and TRBJ2-1, the full variable domain is DSGVTQTPKHLITATGQRVTLRCSPRSGDLSVYWYQQSLDQGLQFLIQYYNGEERAKGNILERFSAQQFPDLHSELNLSSLELGDSALYFCASSVASGSRYEQFFGPGTRLTVL.

The rearrangement links TRBV9 to TRBJ2-5, with a tentative D call TRBD1 (5 bases). This CDR3 contains 14 residues. Between the trimmed V and J ends, which lost 3 bases and 4 bases, there was a span of 13 bases. In germline, CDR1 is SGDLS, CDR2 YYNGEE. The CDR3 nucleotides read TGTGCCAGCAGCGCCAGGGTGGTGGGAGAGACCCAGTACTTC. Translated: CASSARVVGETQYF.